A single sample is the source of the 25 T cell receptor beta chains below, sequenced in a study of beta chain features in type 1 diabetes (dated by TCRdb to 2017 to 2018). Overall study results and their limits: A moderate but significant shortening of TCRB CDR3 length was observed in type 1 diabetes patients in all four CD4+ subsets.

Receptors were amplified or captured by the immunoSEQ multiplex PCR assay. All of the isolated RNA was reverse transcribed with the High Capacity cDNA Reverse Transcription Kit, so expressed TCRB transcripts were sequenced. TCRdb's version of the immuneACCESS table is confined to in-frame rearrangements and falls short of the full clone set. An unresolved V gene accounts for under half of the shortfall where checked; the remainder is of unknown origin. The sample data list 600,000 to 700,000 clones, and 9.5% to 15% of these were observed just once. Of the sample, around 0.12% is held by the ten largest clones. No cognate antigen is known for these TCRs. Specimen: naive CD4+ T cells from blood. In light of the paper, this sample's cell subset or site label describes: true naive CD4+ T cells. Source of these receptors: a man younger than 45 with type 1 diabetes.

Regarding this clone: One junction end disagrees with the germline gene, perhaps due to a read error. This CDR3 reads CASSSTGATGELFF. The CDR3 nucleotides read TGTGCTAGCAGCTCCACGGGGGCCACCGGGGAGCTGTTTTTT. The chain employs TRBV7-7 and TRBJ2-2; D tentatively reads TRBD1 or TRBD2 (6 bases each). The germline V gene has CDR1 SSHAT and CDR2 FNYEAQ (reference sequence). The CDR3 has 14 residues.

This clone was seen only a few times. This rearrangement joins TRBV5-1 to TRBJ1-1; D is ambiguous. V lost 0 bases to trimming and J lost 1 base, with 7 bases between them. The CDR3 is made up of 14 amino acids. From germline, CDR1 is SGHRS and CDR2 YFSETQ. The CDR3 spells CASSLEASNTEAFF. CDR3 nucleotides: TGCGCCAGCAGCTTGGAGGCATCGAACACTGAAGCTTTCTTT.

The V call is TRBV2, the J call TRBJ1-2; D possibly corresponds to TRBD1 (6 bases). This CDR3 has 13 residues. Trimming pared 5 bases from V and 4 bases from J, leaving 11 bases between. CDR1 is SNHLY, CDR2 FYNNEI, per germline. In DNA, the CDR3 is TGTGCCAGCAGTTTCCAGGGGACCTATGGCTACACCTTC. Translation gives CASSFQGTYGYTF. Variable domain in full (rest from reference TRBV2 and TRBJ1-2): EPEVTQTPSHQVTQMGQEVILRCVPISNHLYFYWYRQILGQKVEFLVSFYNNEISEKSEIFDDQFSVERPDGSNFTLKIRSTKLEDSAMYFCASSFQGTYGYTFGSGTRLTVV.

The CDR3 DNA is TGTGCCAGCAGCTTATCGACAGGGGAGGGGCCCCAGCATTTT. Its translation: CASSLSTGEGPQHF. This chain links TRBV7-9 with TRBJ1-5; 8 nucleotides match TRBD1. The CDR3 is 14 residues long. CDR1 is SEHNR and CDR2 is FQNEAQ in the germline V gene (reference sequence). Losses at the gene ends were 2 bases for V and 9 bases for J; bases not matched to a gene: 6.

This sequence joins TRBV9 and TRBJ1-2, with 7 bases identical to TRBD1. V was clipped by 5 bases and J by 5 bases; unmatched bases: 6. CDR3 size: 13 residues. The V gene's germline CDR1 is SGDLS and CDR2 YYNGEE. In nucleotides, the CDR3 is TGTGCCAGCAGTATAGGACAGGCATATGGCTACACCTTC. Amino acid sequence: CASSIGQAYGYTF.

The chain recombines TRBV10-3 with TRBJ1-2; D is perhaps TRBD1 (5 bases). Deletions cut 3 bases from V and 4 bases from J, with 9 bases between. Germline V gives CDR1 ENHRY, CDR2 SYGVKD. CDR3 length equals 13 residues. The CDR3: CAISDQGVYGYTF. In DNA, the CDR3 is TGTGCCATCAGTGATCAGGGTGTCTATGGCTACACCTTC.

The J gene is TRBJ2-1, the V gene TRBV4-2, with D hard to call. The CDR3 length is 14 residues. V was trimmed by 0 bases and J by 10 bases, leaving 13 bases between them. Germline V gene data show CDR1 as LGHNA and CDR2 as YNFKEQ. CDR3 loop: CASSQEGTSREQFF. CDR3 sequence (DNA): TGTGCCAGCAGCCAAGAGGGTACCTCCCGGGAGCAGTTCTTC.

This clone was observed a handful of times. The rearrangement joins TRBV10-3 to TRBJ2-5, with TRBD1 matching 7 bases. V shed 4 bases, J shed 5 bases, and the junction held 7 bases outside the gene matches. The CDR3 is 14 residues long. Germline V gene data show CDR1 as ENHRY and CDR2 as SYGVKD. The CDR3 bases are TGTGCCATCAGTGGTCGAGGGGGCGAGGAGACCCAGTACTTC. It specifies CAISGRGGEETQYF.

This clone was counted only a few times. The chain carries TRBV25-1 and TRBJ1-1; D is uncertain. CDR3 length equals 13 residues. Germline CDR1 is MGHDK and CDR2 is SYGVNS. V was cut by 2 bases and J by 0 bases, with 4 bases left in between. CDR3 in DNA: TGTGCCAGCAGTGAACCCATGAACACTGAAGCTTTCTTT. Encoded protein: CASSEPMNTEAFF.

The chain has TRBV19 and TRBJ2-1; D is unresolved. CDR3 length equals 15 residues. V was trimmed by 1 base and J by 9 bases, leaving 16 bases between them. Germline CDR1 and CDR2: LNHDA and SQIVND (reference sequence). The CDR3 nucleotides are TGTGCCAGTAGTATAGGAGTCTTGTCTGGCGGTGAGCAGTTCTTC. Protein: CASSIGVLSGGEQFF.

This clone came up a few times. The same CDR3 arises from other DNA sequences in this sample as well. The chain couples TRBV29-1 to TRBJ2-3; 10 bases line up with TRBD1. The J segment lost 1 base and the V segment lost 6 bases, leaving 19 bases of the junction unmatched. The CDR3 has 19 residues. The V gene's germline CDR1 is SQVTM and CDR2 ANQGSEA. This CDR3 reads CSVGAGRQGTGERTDTQYF. The CDR3 DNA follows: TGCAGCGTGGGGGCCGGTCGACAGGGGACAGGGGAACGCACAGATACGCAGTATTTT.

This clone occurred a few times. Other nucleotide sequences from this sample produce the same CDR3. The V gene is TRBV9, the J gene TRBJ2-7; no definite D call. V was cut by 0 bases and J by 0 bases, with 13 bases left in between. The V gene's germline CDR1 is SGDLS and CDR2 YYNGEE. CDR3 size: 16 residues. CDR3 region: CASSVAGSGSSYEQYF. CDR3 DNA sequence: TGTGCCAGCAGCGTAGCTGGGTCGGGTAGCTCCTACGAGCAGTACTTC. The full variable domain, its missing parts supplied by reference TRBV9 and TRBJ2-7, is DSGVTQTPKHLITATGQRVTLRCSPRSGDLSVYWYQQSLDQGLQFLIQYYNGEERAKGNILERFSAQQFPDLHSELNLSSLELGDSALYFCASSVAGSGSSYEQYFGPGTRLTVT.

In its sample, this clone was seen a few times. The chain recombines TRBV4-1 with TRBJ2-3, with D possibly TRBD1 on 5 matching bases. Germline CDR1 and CDR2: MGHRA and YSYEKL. There are 14 residues in the CDR3. The V and J ends lost 0 bases and 4 bases respectively, with 8 bases between them. The CDR3: CASSQDPGSDTQYF. The CDR3 bases are TGCGCCAGCAGCCAAGATCCAGGGTCAGATACGCAGTATTTT.

This clone was seen many times. This CDR3 is also generated by other DNA sequences in the sample. This rearrangement joins TRBV18 to TRBJ2-5; D unclear. The V gene's germline CDR1 is KGHSH and CDR2 LQKENI. V lost 3 bases and J lost 4, with 3 bases in between. The CDR3 runs to 11 residues. The CDR3 DNA reads TGTGCCAGCTCACCGGGAGAGACCCAGTACTTC. It translates to CASSPGETQYF.

The chain uses TRBV7-2 and TRBJ2-2; D gene unclear. This CDR3 region has 15 residues. V shed 4 bases and J shed 7 bases, with 16 bases lying between them. Germline assignment: CDR1 SGHTA and CDR2 FQGNSA. The DNA of the CDR3 is TGTGCCAGCAGCTCAAGAGTAGGGTCCAACGGGGAGCTGTTTTTT. Translation gives CASSSRVGSNGELFF.

This clone was detected a few times. Other DNA sequences within the sample encode an identical CDR3. The rearrangement links TRBV9 to TRBJ2-5; D is unclear. This CDR3 is built from 14 residues. Trimming cost V 0 bases and J 1 base, with 7 bases left between them. Germline loops: CDR1 SGDLS, CDR2 YYNGEE. The DNA for the CDR3 is TGTGCCAGCAGCGTAGCTGCGCTCCAAGAGACCCAGTACTTC. This codes for CASSVAALQETQYF.

This clone was observed a handful of times. The rearrangement links TRBV7-2 to TRBJ2-7, with 10 nucleotides matching TRBD2. CDR1 SGHTA and CDR2 FQGNSA come from the germline V gene. J was trimmed by 2 bases and V by 1 base; bases with no gene match: 14. The CDR3 runs to 19 residues. The CDR3 sequence: CASSLGRTSGTAGTYEQYF. The CDR3 bases are TGTGCCAGCAGCTTAGGGAGGACTAGCGGTACCGCGGGCACCTACGAGCAGTACTTC. Full variable domain (rest looked up from reference TRBV7-2 and TRBJ2-7): GAGVSQSPSNKVTEKGKDVELRCDPISGHTALYWYRQSLGQGLEFLIYFQGNSAPDKSGLPSDRFSAERTGGSVSTLTIQRTQQEDSAVYLCASSLGRTSGTAGTYEQYFGPGTRLTVT.

The chain employs TRBV7-2 and TRBJ1-2, with 8 bases lining up with TRBD1. CDR1 is SGHTA and CDR2 is FQGNSA in the germline V gene. The V gene end was trimmed by 5 bases and the J gene end by 6 bases; junction bases not matched to a gene: 5. This CDR3 has 13 residues. CDR3 in amino acids: CASSGQGPDGYTF. In DNA, the CDR3 is TGTGCCAGCAGCGGACAGGGTCCAGATGGCTACACCTTC.

This clone was observed a handful of times. The V gene is TRBV30, the J gene TRBJ1-4; D not certain. V dropped 1 base and J dropped 10 bases, with 7 bases sitting between them. There are 11 residues in the CDR3. Germline V gene lookup returns CDR1 GTSNPN and CDR2 SVGIG (reference sequence). The DNA for the CDR3 is TGTGCCTGGAGTGAGGGAGTAAAACTGTTTTTT. It is translated as CAWSEGVKLFF.

J is TRBJ2-3 and V is TRBV6-1, with D perhaps TRBD1 (5 bases). Trimming removed 2 bases at V and 1 base at J, with 10 bases between. The CDR3 covers 15 residues. Germline values: CDR1 MNHNS, CDR2 SASEGT. Here the CDR3 DNA reads TGTGCCAGCAGTGAAAAGGGGATGGGCACAGATACGCAGTATTTT. Translated, it gives CASSEKGMGTDTQYF.

The chain combines TRBV10-3 with TRBJ2-2, with 10 bases that match TRBD1. J lost 7 bases, V lost 5 bases, and 7 bases had no gene match. The CDR3 has 15 residues. Germline-derived CDR1 and CDR2 are ENHRY and SYGVKD. In DNA, the CDR3 is TGTGCCATCAGTCCGCAGGACAGGGGGATCGGGGAGCTGTTTTTT. As protein: CAISPQDRGIGELFF.

The rearrangement joins TRBV15 to TRBJ1-5, with a possible D match to TRBD1 (5 bases). Per the germline V gene, CDR1 is LNHNV and CDR2 is YYDKDF (reference sequence). V lost 0 bases and J 9 bases, leaving 6 bases between the germline ends. This CDR3 contains 12 residues. The CDR3 sequence is CATSRDDRPQHF. In DNA form, the CDR3 reads TGTGCCACCAGCAGAGATGACAGGCCCCAGCATTTT.

This clone was seen only a few times. The J gene is TRBJ1-6, the V gene TRBV9, with D perhaps matching TRBD1 (5 bases). The CDR3 loop spans 14 amino acids. Trimming stripped 7 bases from V and 9 bases from J, with 17 bases between. CDR1 and CDR2 (germline): SGDLS, YYNGEE. DNA for the CDR3: TGTGCCAGCGGAGCGGGGGACCTAGGTTCACCCCTCCACTTT. Residues: CASGAGDLGSPLHF. Full variable domain (missing parts from reference TRBV9 and TRBJ1-6): DSGVTQTPKHLITATGQRVTLRCSPRSGDLSVYWYQQSLDQGLQFLIQYYNGEERAKGNILERFSAQQFPDLHSELNLSSLELGDSALYFCASGAGDLGSPLHFGNGTRLTVT.

This clone appeared a few times. The rearrangement links TRBV30 to TRBJ1-4; no clear D gene. V shed 2 bases and J shed 0 bases, with 16 bases lying between them. The CDR3 loop spans 17 amino acids. CDR1 is GTSNPN and CDR2 is SVGIG in the germline V gene (reference sequence). CDR3 in amino acids: CAWSLAAVTSTNEKLFF. The DNA of the CDR3 is TGTGCCTGGAGTCTCGCTGCTGTTACTTCAACTAATGAAAAACTGTTTTTT.

This chain connects TRBV4-2 to TRBJ2-3; 8 bases line up with TRBD2. The V gene's germline CDR1 is LGHNA and CDR2 YNFKEQ. The CDR3 extends over 16 amino acids. With V trimmed by 0 bases and J by 4 bases, 6 bases remained unmatched. This CDR3 is CASSQELGGGSDTQYF. CDR3 coding DNA: TGTGCCAGCAGCCAAGAACTCGGGGGGGGCTCAGATACGCAGTATTTT.